The rows below give T cell receptor beta chains drawn from one sample of a study of blood T cell repertoires in COVID-19. Sequencing was performed with immunoSEQ multiplex PCR; in TCRdb, only in-frame clones are kept and a portion is missing. The sample consists of more than 150,000 clones, around four fifths of them appearing once. Material: peripheral blood. These receptors were collected from a woman in her twenties or thirties with acute or convalescent COVID-19. The CDR3 runs from the conserved cysteine through the conserved F or W.

v_call,cdr3_aa
TRBV13,CASSLGRASYNEQFF
TRBV13,CASSLGGDYGYTF
TRBV4-3,CASSQYDTANYGYTF
TRBV14,CASSRQGVNTGELFF
TRBV11-3,CASSSGTGTIETQYF
TRBV7-2,CASSYQGNQPQHF
TRBV6-5,CASSYIGQGEAFF
TRBV6-6,CASSPRAGELFF
TRBV7-2,CATPTAGRGAGGELFF
TRBV13,CASSLPAGGAGELFF
TRBV3-1/TRBV3-2,CASSRVTGTSGGTNTGELFF
TRBV25-1,CASSEVGAREQFF
TRBV19,CASSIGASGIDEQFF
TRBV6-6,CASSVSGRGTDTQYF
TRBV19,CASTHAGRVISNQPQHF
TRBV6-4,CASSAGNLGEQFF
TRBV7-9,CASSEPLTDPNYGYTF